One sample yielded the 32 T cell receptor beta chains listed below, sequenced in a study of blood T cells in healthy people across ages. For the second PCR, which ran for 7 to 11 cycles, a sample-barcoded 5' primer and a J-beta primer mix were used. TCRdb used MiXCR to reprocess the 5' RACE reads, holding one entry per CDR3 protein. This table has nearly 800,000 distinct CDR3 sequences, roughly 25% appearing once. The data were also submitted as part of a second study, on T cells of mothers and their children.

Sample: blood. These TCRs come from a boy between 10 and 17 years old in good health.

This clonotype was detected only a few times. CDR3 in amino acids: CSARGWGYEQYF. DNA for the CDR3: TGCAGTGCCCGGGGGTGGGGCTACGAGCAGTACTTC. The chain carries TRBV20-1 and TRBJ2-7; D is perhaps TRBD2 (6 bases). Germline lookup yields CDR1 DFQATT and CDR2 SNEGSKA (reference sequence). V lost 6 bases, J lost 3 bases, and 12 bases lay in between. The CDR3 sequence is 12 residues long.

The rearrangement joins TRBV15 to TRBJ1-1; D might be TRBD1 (6 bases). This CDR3 is 17 amino acids long. CDR1 LNHNV and CDR2 YYDKDF come from the germline V gene (reference sequence). V gave up 3 bases and J gave up 0 bases, with 17 bases separating them. The CDR3 loop is CATSRGRGGFLNTEAFF. In nucleotides, the CDR3 is TGTGCCACCAGCAGGGGAAGGGGGGGGTTTTTGAACACTGAAGCTTTCTTT.

This chain joins TRBV18 and TRBJ1-1; D is possibly TRBD1 (5 bases). The germline V gene encodes CDR1 KGHSH and CDR2 LQKENI. V was trimmed by 6 bases and J by 1 base, leaving 9 bases between them. The CDR3 is made up of 13 amino acids. This CDR3 reads CASSDKQNTEAFF. The CDR3 DNA reads as TGTGCCAGCTCGGACAAGCAGAACACTGAAGCTTTCTTT.

V gene TRBV27 combines with J gene TRBJ2-5; 7 bases match TRBD1. CDR3 length equals 16 residues. V was clipped by 5 bases and J by 1 base; unmatched bases: 10. CDR1 is MNHEY and CDR2 is SMNVEV in the germline V gene (reference sequence). The CDR3 nucleotides are TGTGCCAGCAGTGAACAACGACAGGGCCTCCAAGAGACCCAGTACTTC. This sequence encodes CASSEQRQGLQETQYF.

Only one count was recorded for this clonotype. J is TRBJ2-2 and V is TRBV4-3; unclear D gene. The CDR3 loop spans 14 amino acids. CDR1 is LGHNA and CDR2 is YSLEER in the germline V gene. Trimming left V 4 bases short and J 5 bases short, with 11 bases between. CDR3 DNA: TGCGCCAGCAGCCCGATGATCCTGACCGGGGAGCTGTTTTTT. Encoded protein: CASSPMILTGELFF.

This clonotype was detected only a few times. The chain uses TRBV2 and TRBJ2-5, with TRBD1 matching 7 bases. CDR1 SNHLY and CDR2 FYNNEI come from the germline V gene. Trimming removed 7 bases from V and 5 bases from J; junction bases left unmatched: 10. This CDR3 spans 14 amino acids. CDR3 bases: TGTGCCAGCAACGACAGGGAAGGATGGGAGACCCAGTACTTC. Its protein product is CASNDREGWETQYF.

This clonotype was seen more than once but under ten times. The chain joins TRBV7-9 to TRBJ2-5; TRBD2 is a possible D gene (6 bases). The DNA end is more similar to TRBJ2-1, so the J call may be wrong. The CDR3 length is 13 residues. Per the germline V gene, CDR1 is SEHNR and CDR2 is FQNEAQ (reference sequence). In DNA form, the CDR3 reads TGTGGGGGATGGGAAGCGGAGGGGAATGAGCAGTTCTTC. It is translated as CGGWEAEGNEQFF.

This clonotype was picked up a small number of times. CDR3 sequence reads: CSVRPGGTDTQYF. Here the CDR3 DNA reads TGCAGTGTGAGGCCCGGGGGCACAGATACGCAGTATTTT. This chain connects TRBV29-1 to TRBJ2-3; D might be TRBD2 (5 bases). Germline CDR1 and CDR2: SQVTM and ANQGSEA. The CDR3 runs 13 residues.

This clonotype has only a few counts. V is TRBV6-5 and J is TRBJ2-3; D not certain. V was clipped by 6 bases and J by 2 bases, with 12 bases between them. The CDR3 has 14 residues. Per germline, CDR1 MNHEY and CDR2 SVGAGI. CDR3 amino acids: CASRPHSNTDTQYF. The CDR3 DNA sequence: TGTGCCAGCAGACCCCACTCCAACACAGATACGCAGTATTTT.

The chain couples TRBV20-1 to TRBJ2-5; 7 bases agree with TRBD1. The J call is uncertain, as TRBJ2-7 better fits the DNA end. The CDR3 contains 14 residues. Germline V CDR1 and CDR2: DFQATT, SNEGSKA (reference sequence). The CDR3 region is CSASRGQTTYEQYF. Here the CDR3 DNA reads TGCAGTGCTTCCAGGGGACAGACTACGTACGAGCAGTACTTC.

This clonotype showed up just a few times. V is TRBV29-1 and J is TRBJ2-7; TRBD1 is a possible D gene (6 bases). CDR3 length: 11 amino acids. Between the trimmed V and J ends, which lost 7 bases and 7 bases, there was a span of 14 bases. Looked up from germline, CDR1 is SQVTM and CDR2 is ANQGSEA. The CDR3 DNA reads TGCAGCGCTTCAGGGGTTCGGGAGCAGTACTTC. Protein product: CSASGVREQYF.

This clonotype has a handful of counts. This chain joins TRBV29-1 and TRBJ2-4, with 7 nucleotides matching TRBD1. This CDR3 region has 13 residues. Germline V gene data show CDR1 as SQVTM and CDR2 as ANQGSEA. Losses at the gene ends were 6 bases for V and 8 bases for J; bases not matched to a gene: 10. The CDR3 spells CSVSRQGRDIQYF. Written as DNA, the CDR3 is TGCAGCGTGTCCCGACAGGGACGGGACATTCAGTACTTC.

This clonotype was detected a few times. The genes are TRBV11-1 and TRBJ2-5; D call uncertain. The V and J ends lost 3 bases and 2 bases respectively, with 10 bases between them. CDR1 and CDR2 (germline): SGHAT, FQDESV (reference sequence). The CDR3 covers 14 residues. The CDR3 nucleotides are TGTGCCAGCAGCTTTTTGGCTCAGCAAGAGACCCAGTACTTC. Residues: CASSFLAQQETQYF.

V and J are TRBV4-3 and TRBJ2-7, with TRBD1 as a possible D gene (5 bases). The germline V gene has CDR1 LGHNA and CDR2 YSLEER. Trimming cost V 1 base and J 7 bases, with 11 bases left between them. The CDR3 runs 13 residues. The DNA for the CDR3 is TGCGCCAGCAGCCAAGGGCAGGGTTGGGAGCAGTACTTC. It translates to CASSQGQGWEQYF.

There are a few counts of this clonotype. J is TRBJ2-5 and V is TRBV12-3 or TRBV12-4; unclear D gene. Trimming left V 6 bases short and J 7 bases short, with 12 bases between. This CDR3 comprises 12 residues. CDR3 in amino acids: CASSPSLGTQYF. The CDR3 DNA reads TGTGCCAGCAGCCCCTCTCTCGGGACCCAGTACTTC.

This clonotype came up a few times. The V call is TRBV27, the J call TRBJ1-4; tentatively, D is TRBD1 (6 bases). Trimming stripped 2 bases from V and 8 bases from J, with 12 bases between. CDR3 length: 14 amino acids. Germline loops: CDR1 MNHEY, CDR2 SMNVEV (reference sequence). The CDR3 bases are TGTGCCAGCAGTTTAAGAGGGGGGAGAGAAAAACTGTTTTTT. Its protein is CASSLRGGREKLFF.

This chain links TRBV5-1 with TRBJ2-7, with 7 bases identical to TRBD1. CDR3 length: 16 residues. Germline V gene lookup returns CDR1 SGHRS and CDR2 YFSETQ. J lost 6 bases, V lost 1 base, and 13 bases had no gene match. The DNA for the CDR3 is TGCGCCAGCAGCTTGAGTGGGACAGCTTCTACTCGCGAGCAGTACTTC. Its protein product is CASSLSGTASTREQYF.

This clonotype showed up just a few times. The rearrangement uses TRBV9 and TRBJ2-5; TRBD2 might be the D (6 bases). The CDR3 is 16 amino acids. Germline CDR1 reads SGDLS; CDR2 reads YYNGEE. Between the trimmed V and J ends, which lost 6 bases and 5 bases, there was a span of 23 bases. The CDR3 reads CASNPGGDWALETQYF. CDR3 bases: TGTGCCAGCAACCCCGGGGGTGATTGGGCGCTTGAGACCCAGTACTTC.

This clonotype came up a few times. The V gene is TRBV18, the J gene TRBJ2-5; TRBD1 or TRBD2 may be the D gene (5 bases each). From germline, CDR1 is KGHSH and CDR2 LQKENI. V gave up 1 base and J gave up 4 bases, with 19 bases separating them. The CDR3 contains 17 residues. CDR3 sequence (DNA): TGTGCCAGCTCACCACGGGGCCCGTCTACCCGGGGAGAGACCCAGTACTTC. Translation: CASSPRGPSTRGETQYF.

The rearrangement joins TRBV20-1 to TRBJ2-5; 7 bases are a match to TRBD1. This CDR3 contains 17 residues. The germline gives CDR1 DFQATT, CDR2 SNEGSKA (reference sequence). V dropped 1 base and J dropped 1; count of bases not matched to a gene: 12. The CDR3 loop is CSARVPGQLSTQETQYF. CDR3 coding DNA: TGCAGTGCTAGAGTGCCGGGACAGCTGAGTACCCAAGAGACCCAGTACTTC.

The chain links TRBV4-1 to TRBJ1-2; D gene uncertain. Deletions cut 1 base from V and 0 bases from J, with 6 bases between. This CDR3 is built from 14 residues. Germline CDR1 and CDR2: MGHRA and YSYEKL. The CDR3 DNA reads as TGCGCCAGCAGCCAAGTATACGCTAACTATGGCTACACCTTC. Protein: CASSQVYANYGYTF.

In this sample, this clonotype turned up a few times. The chain combines TRBV12-3 or TRBV12-4 with TRBJ2-5; D gene unclear. The DNA matches TRBJ2-1 better at its end, which makes the J call doubtful. The CDR3 contains 14 residues. The CDR3 DNA reads TGTGCCAGCAGTTTAGGGGCAGCATCAAATGAGCAGTTCTTC. Its protein is CASSLGAASNEQFF.

The chain is built from TRBV3-1 and TRBJ2-3, with 7 bases aligning to TRBD2. J was trimmed by 3 bases and V by 7 bases; bases with no gene match: 13. Germline CDR1 LGHDT, CDR2 YNNKEL (reference sequence). The CDR3 covers 16 residues. CDR3 bases: TGTGCCAGCACGCCGGCGGGAGCCAAGGGGACAGATACGCAGTATTTT. This translates into CASTPAGAKGTDTQYF.

The genes are TRBV7-9 and TRBJ1-6; D is unclear. Germline loops: CDR1 SEHNR, CDR2 FQNEAQ (reference sequence). Trimming took off 5 bases at V and 8 bases at J, with 16 bases between the two ends. The CDR3 totals 15 residues. The CDR3 reads CASSALGGVDSPLHF. CDR3 coding DNA: TGTGCCAGCAGCGCTTTGGGCGGGGTGGATTCACCCCTCCACTTT.

This rearrangement joins TRBV28 to TRBJ2-7; a possible D gene is TRBD2 (6 bases). V lost 1 base to trimming and J lost 5 bases, with 12 bases between them. This CDR3 has 14 residues. CDR1 is MDHEN, CDR2 SYDVKM, per germline. The CDR3 sequence: CASSLSSEAHEQYF. The CDR3 DNA reads TGTGCCAGCAGTTTATCTAGCGAGGCCCACGAGCAGTACTTC.

This clonotype showed up many times. CDR3 sequence reads: CSARTDYGARTDTQYF. CDR3 DNA sequence: TGCAGTGCTAGAACCGACTACGGCGCGCGCACAGATACGCAGTATTTT. J is TRBJ2-3 and V is TRBV20-1, with D possibly TRBD2 on 5 matching bases. This CDR3 spans 16 amino acids. Germline values: CDR1 DFQATT, CDR2 SNEGSKA (reference sequence). Trimming cost V 2 bases and J 1 base, with 16 bases left between them.

This clonotype was detected ten times or more. The V and J genes are TRBV7-9 and TRBJ2-7, with D tentatively TRBD1 (5 bases). With 1 base removed from V and 3 bases from J, the gap between germline ends came to 7 bases. The CDR3 length is 13 residues. Germline V gene sequence: CDR1 SEHNR, CDR2 FQNEAQ (reference sequence). The CDR3 DNA sequence: TGTGCCAGCAGCTTAGGCAGGGACTACGAGCAGTACTTC. As protein: CASSLGRDYEQYF.

The rearrangement links TRBV10-3 to TRBJ2-2; D not certain. V lost 5 bases to trimming and J lost 8 bases, with 21 bases between them. Germline V gene data show CDR1 as ENHRY and CDR2 as SYGVKD. This CDR3 contains 16 residues. CDR3 in DNA: TGTGCCATCAGTCCCTCCCCCGATTATAACCCGGGGGAGCTGTTTTTT. The encoded protein is CAISPSPDYNPGELFF.

The sample holds a few counts of this clonotype. Germline and junction disagree at one end, which may indicate a read error. CDR3 region: CAGSNTGGTLLETQYF. The CDR3, as DNA: TGTGCCGGCAGCAATACCGGGGGGACCCTTTTAGAGACCCAGTACTTC. This sequence joins TRBV9 and TRBJ2-5; 7 bases line up with TRBD2. CDR3 length: 16 residues. The germline gives CDR1 SGDLS, CDR2 YYNGEE.

This clonotype was counted between two and nine times. The chain uses TRBV9 and TRBJ2-1; 10 bases align to TRBD2. The CDR3 runs 17 residues. The junction had 16 bases not matched to a gene; V was cut back by 3 bases and J by 10 bases. Germline V lookup: CDR1 SGDLS, CDR2 YYNGEE. CDR3 in DNA: TGTGCCAGCAGCGGACCCAGCAGCGGGGGGGCCTCCTACGAGCAGTTCTTC. Protein product: CASSGPSSGGASYEQFF.

The rearrangement uses TRBV9 and TRBJ1-5; the D gene is possibly TRBD1 (5 bases). Deletions cut 7 bases from V and 6 bases from J, with 20 bases between. The CDR3 length is 15 residues. Per germline, CDR1 SGDLS and CDR2 YYNGEE. The CDR3 reads CASGEGPGVGQPQHF. CDR3 nucleotide sequence: TGTGCCAGCGGTGAGGGGCCGGGGGTCGGTCAGCCCCAGCATTTT.

The chain carries TRBV6-5 and TRBJ1-1; D might be TRBD1 (5 bases). Trimming pared 6 bases from V and 6 bases from J, leaving 14 bases between. This CDR3 spans 13 amino acids. Germline CDR1 reads MNHEY; CDR2 reads SVGAGI. The DNA for the CDR3 is TGTGCCAGCAGACGCCGGGGGGGGTCTGAAGCTTTCTTT. The encoded protein is CASRRRGGSEAFF.